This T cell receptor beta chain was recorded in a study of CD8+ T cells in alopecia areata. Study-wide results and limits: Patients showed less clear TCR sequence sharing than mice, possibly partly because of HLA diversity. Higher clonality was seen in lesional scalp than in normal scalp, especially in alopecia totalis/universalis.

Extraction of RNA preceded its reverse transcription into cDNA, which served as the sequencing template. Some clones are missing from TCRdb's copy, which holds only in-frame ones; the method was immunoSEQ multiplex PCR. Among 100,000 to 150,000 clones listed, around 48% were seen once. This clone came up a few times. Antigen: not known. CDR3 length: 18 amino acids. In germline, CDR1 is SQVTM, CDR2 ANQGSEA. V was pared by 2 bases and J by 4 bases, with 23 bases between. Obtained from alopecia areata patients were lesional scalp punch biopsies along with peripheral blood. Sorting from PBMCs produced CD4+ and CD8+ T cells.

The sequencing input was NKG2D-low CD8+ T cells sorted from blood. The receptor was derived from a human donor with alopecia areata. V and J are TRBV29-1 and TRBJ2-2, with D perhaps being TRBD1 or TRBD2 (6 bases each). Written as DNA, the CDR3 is TGCAGCGTTGAAACCGGGACACAGGACGGGAGACGCACCGGGGAGCTGTTTTTT. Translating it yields CSVETGTQDGRRTGELFF.